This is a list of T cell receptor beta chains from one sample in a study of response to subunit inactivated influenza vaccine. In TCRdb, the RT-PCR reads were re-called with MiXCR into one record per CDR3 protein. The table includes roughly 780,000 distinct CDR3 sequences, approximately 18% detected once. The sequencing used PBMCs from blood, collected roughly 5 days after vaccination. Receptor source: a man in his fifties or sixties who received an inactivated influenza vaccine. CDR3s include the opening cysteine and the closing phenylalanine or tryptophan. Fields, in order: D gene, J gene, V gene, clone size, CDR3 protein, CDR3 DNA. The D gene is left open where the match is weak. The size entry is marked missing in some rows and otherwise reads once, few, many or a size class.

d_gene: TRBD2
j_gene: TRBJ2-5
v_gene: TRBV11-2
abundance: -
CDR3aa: CASSLDPGGGETQYF
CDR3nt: TGTGCCAGCAGCTTAGACCCGGGGGGAGGAGAGACCCAGTACTTC

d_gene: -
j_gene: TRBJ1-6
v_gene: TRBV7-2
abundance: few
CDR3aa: CASSLAYNSPLHF
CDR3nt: TGTGCCAGCAGCTTGGCCTATAATTCACCCCTCCACTTT

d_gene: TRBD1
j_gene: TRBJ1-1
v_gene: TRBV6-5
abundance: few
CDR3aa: CASSYSPGQGAGGFF
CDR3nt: TGTGCCAGCAGTTACTCACCGGGACAGGGGGCGGGGGGTTTCTTT

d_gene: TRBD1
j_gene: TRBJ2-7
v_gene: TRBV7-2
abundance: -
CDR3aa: CASSLDPGQGYEQYF
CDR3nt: TGTGCCAGCAGCTTAGATCCGGGACAGGGCTACGAGCAGTACTTC

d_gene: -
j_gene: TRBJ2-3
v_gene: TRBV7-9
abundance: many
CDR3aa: CASSPRGPDTQYF
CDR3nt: TGTGCCAGCAGCCCCCGGGGCCCAGATACGCAGTATTTT

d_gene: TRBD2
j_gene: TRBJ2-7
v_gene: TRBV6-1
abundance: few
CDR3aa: CASTQPGLAGGQSSYEQYF
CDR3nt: TGTGCCAGCACCCAACCGGGACTAGCGGGAGGTCAGAGCTCCTACGAGCAGTACTTC

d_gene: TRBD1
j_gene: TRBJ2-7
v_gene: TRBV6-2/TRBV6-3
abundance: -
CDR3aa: CASIKGGATYEQYF
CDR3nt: TGTGCCAGCATTAAAGGGGGCGCGACCTACGAGCAGTACTTC

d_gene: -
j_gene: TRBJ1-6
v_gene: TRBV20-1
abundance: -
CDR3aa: CSAGGGSWVGNSPLHF
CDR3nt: TGCAGTGCTGGAGGGGGGAGTTGGGTTGGGAATTCACCCCTCCACTTT

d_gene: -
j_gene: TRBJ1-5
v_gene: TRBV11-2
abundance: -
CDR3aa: CASSLGGVEAVQPQHF
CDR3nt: TGTGCCAGCAGCTTAGGTGGGGTGGAAGCCGTTCAGCCCCAGCATTTT

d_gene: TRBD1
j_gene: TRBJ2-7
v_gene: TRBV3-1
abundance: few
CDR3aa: CASSQYGTGGEQYF
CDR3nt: TGTGCCAGCAGCCAGTACGGGACAGGTGGAGAGCAGTACTTC

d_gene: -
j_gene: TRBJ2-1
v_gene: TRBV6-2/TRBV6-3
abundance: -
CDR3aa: CASTTRGWQIYNEQFF
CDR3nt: TGTGCCAGCACCACGAGGGGTTGGCAGATTTACAATGAGCAGTTCTTC

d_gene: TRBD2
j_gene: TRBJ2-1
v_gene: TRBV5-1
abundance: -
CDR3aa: CASSWGAGGAYNEQFF
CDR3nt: TGCGCCAGCAGCTGGGGTGCGGGGGGCGCCTACAATGAGCAGTTCTTC

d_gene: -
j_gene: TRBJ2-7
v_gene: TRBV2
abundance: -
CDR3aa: CASTSLDRPYEQYF
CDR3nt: TGTGCCAGCACTAGCTTAGACAGGCCCTACGAGCAGTACTTC

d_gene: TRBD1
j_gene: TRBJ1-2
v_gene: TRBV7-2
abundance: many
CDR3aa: CASSQDRTGGYGYTF
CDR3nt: TGTGCCAGCAGCCAAGATAGGACAGGGGGCTATGGCTACACCTTC

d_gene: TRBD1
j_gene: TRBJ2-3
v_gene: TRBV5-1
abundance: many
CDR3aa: CASSSDRGADTQYF
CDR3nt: TGCGCCAGCAGCTCGGACAGGGGCGCAGATACGCAGTATTTT

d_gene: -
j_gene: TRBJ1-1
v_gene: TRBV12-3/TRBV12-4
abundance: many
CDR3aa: CASSFGNEAFF
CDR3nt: TGTGCCAGCAGTTTCGGGAACGAAGCTTTCTTT

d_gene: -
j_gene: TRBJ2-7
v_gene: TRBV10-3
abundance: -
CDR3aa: CAISEKEAFQYF
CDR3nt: TGTGCCATCAGTGAAAAGGAGGCATTTCAGTACTTC

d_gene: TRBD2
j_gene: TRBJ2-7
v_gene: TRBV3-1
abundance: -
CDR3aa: CASSQVAGGREQYF
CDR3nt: TGTGCCAGCAGCCAAGTAGCGGGAGGACGTGAGCAGTACTTC

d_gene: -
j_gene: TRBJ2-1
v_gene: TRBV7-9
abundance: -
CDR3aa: CASSLFGWNEQFF
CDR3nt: TGTGCCAGCAGCTTATTTGGGTGGAATGAGCAGTTCTTC

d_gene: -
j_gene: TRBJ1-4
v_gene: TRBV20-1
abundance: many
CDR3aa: CSAGVEGRGGKLFF
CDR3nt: TGCAGTGCGGGGGTCGAGGGTCGTGGGGGAAAACTGTTTTTT

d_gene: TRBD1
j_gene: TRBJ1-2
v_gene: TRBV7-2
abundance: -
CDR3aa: CASSSSGTGYRGGYTF
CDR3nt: TGTGCCAGCAGCTCATCCGGGACAGGGTACCGAGGAGGCTACACCTTC

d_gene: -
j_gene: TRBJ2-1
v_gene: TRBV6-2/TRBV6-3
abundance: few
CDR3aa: CASSGYRSPGNEQFF
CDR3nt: TGTGCCAGCAGTGGCTACCGGTCGCCGGGCAATGAGCAGTTCTTC

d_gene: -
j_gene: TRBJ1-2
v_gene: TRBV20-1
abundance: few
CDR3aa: CSAAAGTDNYGYTF
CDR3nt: TGCAGTGCTGCCGCCGGGACGGATAACTATGGCTACACCTTC

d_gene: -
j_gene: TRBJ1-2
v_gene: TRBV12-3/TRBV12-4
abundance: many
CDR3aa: CASSSGRARYGYTF
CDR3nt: TGTGCCAGCAGTTCTGGCAGGGCCCGCTATGGCTACACCTTC

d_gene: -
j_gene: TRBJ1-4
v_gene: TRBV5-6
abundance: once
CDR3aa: CASSLLRSTNEKLFF
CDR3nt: TGTGCCAGCAGCTTGTTAAGATCAACTAATGAAAAACTGTTTTTT

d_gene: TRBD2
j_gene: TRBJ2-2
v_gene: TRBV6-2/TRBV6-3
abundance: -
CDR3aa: CASSEPGLAFTGELFF
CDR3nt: TGTGCCAGCAGTGAGCCGGGACTAGCGTTTACCGGGGAGCTGTTTTTT

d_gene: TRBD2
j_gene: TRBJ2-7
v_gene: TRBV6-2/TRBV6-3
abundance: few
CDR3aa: CASSTRLAGGEQYF
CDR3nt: TGTGCCAGCAGTACCCGCCTAGCGGGGGGCGAGCAGTACTTC

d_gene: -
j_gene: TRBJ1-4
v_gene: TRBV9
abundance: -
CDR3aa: CASSERGGRLEKLFF
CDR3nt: TGTGCCAGCAGCGAGAGGGGAGGGCGGTTAGAAAAACTGTTTTTT

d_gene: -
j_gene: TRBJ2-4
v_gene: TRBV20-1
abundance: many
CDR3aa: CSARIRQGVNIQYF
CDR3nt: TGCAGTGCTAGAATACGGCAGGGAGTAAACATTCAGTACTTC

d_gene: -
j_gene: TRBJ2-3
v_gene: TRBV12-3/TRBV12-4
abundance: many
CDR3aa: CASSSRRVRYTQYF
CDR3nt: TGTGCCAGCAGTTCAAGGCGGGTCCGGTATACGCAGTATTTT

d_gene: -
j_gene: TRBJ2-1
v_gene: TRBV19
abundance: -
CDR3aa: CASSPVAVYNEQFF
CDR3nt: TGTGCCAGTAGTCCCGTGGCAGTATACAATGAGCAGTTCTTC

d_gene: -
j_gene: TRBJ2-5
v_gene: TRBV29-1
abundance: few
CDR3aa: CTDVGAGETQYF
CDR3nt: TGCACCGACGTAGGGGCCGGGGAGACCCAGTACTTC